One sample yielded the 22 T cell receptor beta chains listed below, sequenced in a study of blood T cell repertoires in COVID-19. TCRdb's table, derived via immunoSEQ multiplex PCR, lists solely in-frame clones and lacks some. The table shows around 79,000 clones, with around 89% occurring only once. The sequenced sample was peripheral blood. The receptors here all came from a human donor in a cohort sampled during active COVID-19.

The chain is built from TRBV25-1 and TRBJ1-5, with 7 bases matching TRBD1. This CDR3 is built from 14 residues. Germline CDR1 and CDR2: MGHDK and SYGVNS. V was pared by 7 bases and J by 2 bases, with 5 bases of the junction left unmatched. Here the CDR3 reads CASTTGNGNQPQHF. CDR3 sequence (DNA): TGTGCCAGCACGACAGGGAACGGCAATCAGCCCCAGCATTTT.

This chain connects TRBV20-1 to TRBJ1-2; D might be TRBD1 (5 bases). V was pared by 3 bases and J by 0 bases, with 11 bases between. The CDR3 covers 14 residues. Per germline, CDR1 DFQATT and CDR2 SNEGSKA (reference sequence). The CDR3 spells CSASFRQTNYGYTF. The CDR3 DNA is TGCAGTGCTAGTTTTAGACAGACTAACTATGGCTACACCTTC.

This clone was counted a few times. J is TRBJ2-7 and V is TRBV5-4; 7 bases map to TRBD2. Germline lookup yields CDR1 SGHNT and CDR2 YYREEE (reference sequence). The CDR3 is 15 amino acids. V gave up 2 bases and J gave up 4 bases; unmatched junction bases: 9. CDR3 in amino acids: CASSLRGVPPYEQYF. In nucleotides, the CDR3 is TGTGCCAGCAGCTTACGGGGGGTCCCCCCTTACGAGCAGTACTTC. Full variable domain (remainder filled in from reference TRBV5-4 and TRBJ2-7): ETGVTQSPTHLIKTRGQQVTLRCSSQSGHNTVSWYQQALGQGPQFIFQYYREEENGRGNFPPRFSGLQFPNYSSELNVNALELDDSALYLCASSLRGVPPYEQYFGPGTRLTVT.

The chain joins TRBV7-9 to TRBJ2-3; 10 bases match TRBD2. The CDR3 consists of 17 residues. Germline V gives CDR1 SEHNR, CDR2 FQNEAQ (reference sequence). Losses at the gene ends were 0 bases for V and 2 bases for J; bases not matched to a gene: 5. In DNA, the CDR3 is TGTGCCAGCAGCTTAGCGCAAGCGGGGGGGACCACAGATACGCAGTATTTT. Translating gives CASSLAQAGGTTDTQYF.

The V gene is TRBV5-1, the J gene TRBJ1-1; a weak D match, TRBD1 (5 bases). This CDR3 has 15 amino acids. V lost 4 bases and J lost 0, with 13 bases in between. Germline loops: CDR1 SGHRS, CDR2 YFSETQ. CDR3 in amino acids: CASSPKTDMNTEAFF. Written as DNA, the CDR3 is TGCGCCAGCAGCCCGAAGACAGATATGAACACTGAAGCTTTCTTT. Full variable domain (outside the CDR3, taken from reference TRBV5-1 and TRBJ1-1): KAGVTQTPRYLIKTRGQQVTLSCSPISGHRSVSWYQQTPGQGLQFLFEYFSETQRNKGNFPGRFSGRQFSNSRSEMNVSTLELGDSALYLCASSPKTDMNTEAFFGQGTRLTVV.

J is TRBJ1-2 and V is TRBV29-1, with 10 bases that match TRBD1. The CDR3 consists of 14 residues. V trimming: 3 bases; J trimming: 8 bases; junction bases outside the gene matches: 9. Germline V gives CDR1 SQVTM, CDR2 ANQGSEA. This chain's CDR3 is CSVDPGTGVSGYTF. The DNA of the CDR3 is TGCAGCGTTGATCCCGGGACAGGGGTATCGGGCTACACCTTC.

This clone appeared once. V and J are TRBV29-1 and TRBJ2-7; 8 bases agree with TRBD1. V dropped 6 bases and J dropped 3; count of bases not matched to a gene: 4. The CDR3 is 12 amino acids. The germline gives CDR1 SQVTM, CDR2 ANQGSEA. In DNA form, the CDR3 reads TGCAGCGTACGGACAGGGAACTACGAGCAGTACTTC. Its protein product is CSVRTGNYEQYF.

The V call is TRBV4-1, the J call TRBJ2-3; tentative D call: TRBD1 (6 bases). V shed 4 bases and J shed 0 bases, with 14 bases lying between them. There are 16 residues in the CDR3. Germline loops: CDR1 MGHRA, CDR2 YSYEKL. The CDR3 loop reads CASSPQGGVSTDTQYF. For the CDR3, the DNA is TGCGCCAGCAGCCCACAAGGGGGAGTGAGCACAGATACGCAGTATTTT.

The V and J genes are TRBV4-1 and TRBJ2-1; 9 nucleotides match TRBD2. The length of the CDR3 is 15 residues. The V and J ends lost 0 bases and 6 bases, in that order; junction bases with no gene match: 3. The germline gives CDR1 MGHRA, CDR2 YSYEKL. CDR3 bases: TGCGCCAGCAGCCAAGATATAGCGGGAGCCAATGAGCAGTTCTTC. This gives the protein CASSQDIAGANEQFF.

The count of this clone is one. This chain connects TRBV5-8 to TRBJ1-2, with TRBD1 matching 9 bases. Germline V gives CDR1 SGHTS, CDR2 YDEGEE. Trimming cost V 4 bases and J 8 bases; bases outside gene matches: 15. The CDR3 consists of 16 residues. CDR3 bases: TGTGCCAGCAGCATACAGGGGGCTAAGGGATCGAGCGGCTACACCTTC. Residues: CASSIQGAKGSSGYTF.

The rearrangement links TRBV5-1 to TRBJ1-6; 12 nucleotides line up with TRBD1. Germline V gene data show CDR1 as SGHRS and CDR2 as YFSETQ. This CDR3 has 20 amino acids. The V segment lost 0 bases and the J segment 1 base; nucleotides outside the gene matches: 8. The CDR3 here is CASSLAPGQGARSYNSPLHF. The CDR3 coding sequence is TGCGCCAGCAGCTTGGCTCCGGGACAGGGGGCAAGATCCTATAATTCACCCCTCCACTTT. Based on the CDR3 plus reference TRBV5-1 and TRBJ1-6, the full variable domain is KAGVTQTPRYLIKTRGQQVTLSCSPISGHRSVSWYQQTPGQGLQFLFEYFSETQRNKGNFPGRFSGRQFSNSRSEMNVSTLELGDSALYLCASSLAPGQGARSYNSPLHFGNGTRLTVT.

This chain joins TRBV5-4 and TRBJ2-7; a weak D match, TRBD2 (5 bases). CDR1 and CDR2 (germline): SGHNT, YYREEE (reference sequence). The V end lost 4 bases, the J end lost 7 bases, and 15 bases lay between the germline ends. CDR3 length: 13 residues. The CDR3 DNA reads TGTGCCAGCAGCAAGACACAGACGGGAGAGCAGTACTTC. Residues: CASSKTQTGEQYF.

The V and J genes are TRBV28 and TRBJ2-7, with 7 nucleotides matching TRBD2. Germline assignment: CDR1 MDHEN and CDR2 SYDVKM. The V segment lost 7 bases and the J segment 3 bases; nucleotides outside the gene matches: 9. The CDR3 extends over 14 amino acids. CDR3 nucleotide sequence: TGTGCCAGCAACCTGGGACTACCGAACTACGAGCAGTACTTC. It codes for CASNLGLPNYEQYF.

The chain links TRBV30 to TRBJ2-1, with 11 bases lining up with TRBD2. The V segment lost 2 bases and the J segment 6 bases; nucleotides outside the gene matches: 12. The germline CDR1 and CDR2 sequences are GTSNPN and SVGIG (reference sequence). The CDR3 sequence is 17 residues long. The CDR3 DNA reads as TGTGCCTGGAGTTCCCCCACTAGCGGGAGATTGGGCAATGAGCAGTTCTTC. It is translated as CAWSSPTSGRLGNEQFF. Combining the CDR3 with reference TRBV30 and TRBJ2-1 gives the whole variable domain SQTIHQWPATLVQPVGSPLSLECTVEGTSNPNLYWYRQAAGRGLQLLFYSVGIGQISSEVPQNLSASRPQDRQFILSSKKLLLSDSGFYLCAWSSPTSGRLGNEQFFGPGTRLTVL.

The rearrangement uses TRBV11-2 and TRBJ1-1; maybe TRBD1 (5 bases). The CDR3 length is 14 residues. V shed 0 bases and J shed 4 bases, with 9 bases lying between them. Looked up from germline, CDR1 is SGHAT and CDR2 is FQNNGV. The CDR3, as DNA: TGTGCCAGCAGCTTAGAACGGGGGTCCACTGAAGCTTTCTTT. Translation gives CASSLERGSTEAFF. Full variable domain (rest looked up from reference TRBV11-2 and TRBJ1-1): EAGVAQSPRYKIIEKRQSVAFWCNPISGHATLYWYQQILGQGPKLLIQFQNNGVVDDSQLPKDRFSAERLKGVDSTLKIQPAKLEDSAVYLCASSLERGSTEAFFGQGTRLTVV.

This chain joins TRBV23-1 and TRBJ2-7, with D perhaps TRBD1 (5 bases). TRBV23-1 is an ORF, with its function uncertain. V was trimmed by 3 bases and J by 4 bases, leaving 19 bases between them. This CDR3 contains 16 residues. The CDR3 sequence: CASSHTPRVGGYEQYF. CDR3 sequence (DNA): TGCGCCAGCAGTCACACCCCCAGGGTGGGTGGGTACGAGCAGTACTTC.

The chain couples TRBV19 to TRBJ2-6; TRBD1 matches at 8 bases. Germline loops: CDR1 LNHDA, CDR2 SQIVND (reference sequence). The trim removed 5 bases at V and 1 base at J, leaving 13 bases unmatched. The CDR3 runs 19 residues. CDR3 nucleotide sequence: TGTGCCAGTAGTCTTTACAGGGGGGCCTACTTGTCTGGGGCCAACGTCCTGACTTTC. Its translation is CASSLYRGAYLSGANVLTF.

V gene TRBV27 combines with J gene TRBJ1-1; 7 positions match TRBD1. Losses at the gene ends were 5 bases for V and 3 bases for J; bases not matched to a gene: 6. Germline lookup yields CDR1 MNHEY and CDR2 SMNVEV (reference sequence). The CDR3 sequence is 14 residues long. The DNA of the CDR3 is TGTGCCAGCAGTACCACAGGGGTTCACACTGAAGCTTTCTTT. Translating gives CASSTTGVHTEAFF.

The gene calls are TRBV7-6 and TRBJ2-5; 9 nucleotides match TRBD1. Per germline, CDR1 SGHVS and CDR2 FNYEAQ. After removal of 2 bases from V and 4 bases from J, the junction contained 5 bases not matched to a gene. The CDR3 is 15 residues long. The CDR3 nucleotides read TGTGCCAGCAGCTTAACAGGGGGCCGTAGAGAGACCCAGTACTTC. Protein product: CASSLTGGRRETQYF.

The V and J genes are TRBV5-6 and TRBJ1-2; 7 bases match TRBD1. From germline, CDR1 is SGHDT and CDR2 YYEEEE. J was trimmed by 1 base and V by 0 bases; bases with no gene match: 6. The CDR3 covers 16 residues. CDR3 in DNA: TGTGCCAGCAGCTTGGTAGGACAGGACAATAACTATGGCTACACCTTC. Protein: CASSLVGQDNNYGYTF.

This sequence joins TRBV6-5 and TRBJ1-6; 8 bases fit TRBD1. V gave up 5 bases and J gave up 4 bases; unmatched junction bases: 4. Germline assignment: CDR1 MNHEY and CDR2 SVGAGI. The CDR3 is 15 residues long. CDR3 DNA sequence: TGTGCCAGCAGTCGGGGACAGGTTTATAATTCACCCCTCCACTTT. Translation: CASSRGQVYNSPLHF.

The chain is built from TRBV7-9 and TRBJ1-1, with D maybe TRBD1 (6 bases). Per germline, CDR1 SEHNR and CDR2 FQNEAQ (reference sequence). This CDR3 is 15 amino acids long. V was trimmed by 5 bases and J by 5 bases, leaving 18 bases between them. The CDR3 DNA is TGTGCCAGCAGCGCCCCGACAGGTGTAAGAACTGAAGCTTTCTTT. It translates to CASSAPTGVRTEAFF.